The rows below give T cell receptor beta chains drawn from one sample of a study of post-analysis software for immune sequencing data. TCRdb reprocessed the PCR reads via MiXCR and lists one record per CDR3 protein. Of roughly 700,000 distinct CDR3 sequences listed, 25% to 30% are singletons. The specimen was blood. The receptor set was obtained from a girl aged 10 to 17 with multiple sclerosis. CDR3s include the opening cysteine and the closing phenylalanine or tryptophan. The D gene is left open where the match is weak. Expanded clones are given a class, and other clones once, few, many or no size at all.

v_call	clone_size	d_call	j_call	cdr3_nt	cdr3_aa
TRBV18	NA	TRBD1	TRBJ2-3	TGTGCCAGCTCACCCGGACAGGTCCGCACAGATACGCAGTATTTT	CASSPGQVRTDTQYF
TRBV11-2	few	TRBD2	TRBJ2-3	TGTGCCAGCAGTTTTATCAAACTAGCGGCTAGCACAGATACGCAGTATTTT	CASSFIKLAASTDTQYF
TRBV29-1	few	TRBD2	TRBJ2-1	TGCAGCGTTGTGGATCCCGACGCTAGCGGGAGTGTCAATGAGCAGTTCTTC	CSVVDPDASGSVNEQFF
TRBV29-1	few	NA	TRBJ1-2	TGCAGCGTTGACGCAGGGTTCTATGGCTACACCTTC	CSVDAGFYGYTF
TRBV4-3	NA	TRBD2	TRBJ2-7	TGCGCCAGCAGCCGAGGGACTAGCGGGTCCTCCGAGCAGTACTTC	CASSRGTSGSSEQYF
TRBV29-1	few	TRBD2	TRBJ2-5	TGCAGCGCCGCGGGAGAGGTTCAAGAGACCCAGTACTTC	CSAAGEVQETQYF
TRBV24-1	few	NA	TRBJ2-5	TGTGCCACCAGTGCCTTAGCGGAACAAGAGACCCAGTACTTC	CATSALAEQETQYF
TRBV15	NA	TRBD2	TRBJ2-7	TGTGCCACCAGCAGAGAGGCTAGCGGGAGTTACGAGCAGTACTTC	CATSREASGSYEQYF
TRBV7-2	many	NA	TRBJ2-7	TGTGCCAGCAGCGCGACTTACTCCTACGAGCAGTACTTC	CASSATYSYEQYF
TRBV29-1	NA	NA	TRBJ1-2	TGCAGCGTTGAAGTGACGGAGTATGGCTACACCTTC	CSVEVTEYGYTF
TRBV20-1	NA	TRBD2	TRBJ2-7	TGCAGTGCTAGAAAACTAGCGGGACGTAATGAGCAGTACTTC	CSARKLAGRNEQYF
TRBV27	few	TRBD1	TRBJ2-5	TGTGCCAGCGGTTGGACAGGGGATACCCAAGAGACCCAGTACTTC	CASGWTGDTQETQYF
TRBV6-2/TRBV6-3	many	NA	TRBJ2-7	TGTGCCAGCAGCCCCACTACCTACGAGCAGTACTTC	CASSPTTYEQYF
TRBV4-1	few	NA	TRBJ2-7	TGCGCTTTCCAAGGGGAGATTTTCTACGAGCAGTACTTC	CAFQGEIFYEQYF
TRBV20-1	few	NA	TRBJ2-2	TGCAGTGCTAGAGTCCAGGGAGGACAGGACAGGAACACCGGGGAGCTGTTTTTT	CSARVQGGQDRNTGELFF
TRBV28	NA	TRBD1	TRBJ1-2	TGTGCCAGCAGACTTGCCACAGGGGGTAGTGGCTACACCTTC	CASRLATGGSGYTF
TRBV6-5	NA	TRBD1	TRBJ1-5	TGTGCCAGCAGTGCCGACAGGGCGGGGAATCAGCCCCAGCATTTT	CASSADRAGNQPQHF
TRBV7-3	NA	NA	TRBJ2-1	TGTGCCAGCAGCTTACGTCCGGAGAATGAGCAGTTCTTC	CASSLRPENEQFF
TRBV20-1	few	TRBD1	TRBJ2-7	TGCAGTGCTAGCCCCGGGACAGGAAGCTCCTACGAGCAGTACTTC	CSASPGTGSSYEQYF
TRBV12-3/TRBV12-4	few	TRBD2	TRBJ2-7	TGTGCCAGCAGTTTAGGGCTAGCGGGATTCGTTGGGGACGAGCAGTACTTC	CASSLGLAGFVGDEQYF
TRBV10-3	few	NA	TRBJ2-1	TGTGCCATCAGTGAGTCTGCGGACTCCTACAATGAGCAGTTCTTC	CAISESADSYNEQFF
TRBV5-6	few	NA	TRBJ2-5	TGTGCCAGCAGCTTGGCCATGGACGGGACCTGGGGGAGAGAGACCCAGTACTTC	CASSLAMDGTWGRETQYF
TRBV7-2	few	NA	TRBJ1-4	TGTGCCAGCAGCTTAGCTGGCAGGGTACGGGAAAAACTGTTTTTT	CASSLAGRVREKLFF
TRBV28	NA	TRBD1	TRBJ2-1	TGTGCCAGCAGGGGACAGGGGAAAACGATGCCTTACAATGGGCAGTTCTTC	CASRGQGKTMPYNGQFF
TRBV5-1	once	TRBD1	TRBJ1-4	TGCGCCAGCAGCTTGGGGGACAGGGCCTTTGCAACTAATGAAAAACTGTTTTTT	CASSLGDRAFATNEKLFF
TRBV6-5	NA	NA	TRBJ1-5	TGTGCCAGCACTACCAGGGTTGGACAGCCCCAGCATTTT	CASTTRVGQPQHF
TRBV7-2	NA	NA	TRBJ2-3	TGTGCCAGCAGCTCAGGGACTTTCACAGATACGCAGTATTTT	CASSSGTFTDTQYF
TRBV20-1	few	NA	TRBJ1-5	TGCAGTGCTAGACCACCCGGCGCAGGGCCCCAGCATTTT	CSARPPGAGPQHF
TRBV29-1	NA	TRBD1	TRBJ1-2	TGCAGCGTTGAAGATTGGGATCCGGGACAGGGAGTGCCTACCTATGGCTGCACCTTC	CSVEDWDPGQGVPTYGCTF
TRBV6-1	few	NA	TRBJ2-1	TGTGCCAGCAGACTCGAAGGGGCAGGGTACAATGAGCAGTTCTTC	CASRLEGAGYNEQFF
TRBV7-8	few	NA	TRBJ1-1	TGTGCCAGCAGCTTTCAGGGTAACACTGAAGCTTTCTTT	CASSFQGNTEAFF
TRBV28	NA	TRBD1	TRBJ2-5	TGTGCCAGCAGTGTACAGGGGGTCCGGATGACCCAGTACTTC	CASSVQGVRMTQYF
TRBV20-1	few	TRBD2	TRBJ2-7	TGCAGTGCTAGAGATTTAGCGGGAGGCCTAATGGAGCAGTACTTC	CSARDLAGGLMEQYF
TRBV5-6	NA	NA	TRBJ1-2	TGTGCCAGCAGCTTTTGGGCCAGGGAGGAAGGCGGCTACACCTTC	CASSFWAREEGGYTF
TRBV3-1	NA	TRBD1	TRBJ2-3	TGTGCCAGCAGCCGACAGGGGCTGACGCAGTATTTT	CASSRQGLTQYF
TRBV6-1	few	NA	TRBJ2-7	TGTGCCAGCAGTCGACAGACATCCTACGAGCAGTACTTC	CASSRQTSYEQYF
TRBV20-1	NA	NA	TRBJ1-1	TGCAGTGCTAGATTCAGCCTGAACACTGAAGCTTTCTTT	CSARFSLNTEAFF
TRBV7-9	few	NA	TRBJ2-5	TGTGCCAGCAGCTTGGCTTGGGGCTCGGAGACCCAGTACTTC	CASSLAWGSETQYF
TRBV6-1	NA	NA	TRBJ2-1	TGTGCCAGCAGTGAAAGGGCGGCTTACAATGAGCAGTTCTTC	CASSERAAYNEQFF
TRBV20-1	many	NA	TRBJ2-7	TGCAGTGCTAGACAGCCACCTCGCTACGAGCAGTACTTC	CSARQPPRYEQYF
TRBV10-3	few	NA	TRBJ2-3	TGTGCCACTCGAGGGGGGGCTTCAGATACGCAGTATTTT	CATRGGASDTQYF
TRBV20-1	NA	NA	TRBJ1-2	TGCAGTGCCGGGCTGCAGGGAAACTATGGCTACACCTTC	CSAGLQGNYGYTF
TRBV4-3	NA	NA	TRBJ2-3	TGCGCCAGCAGCCAACGAGCCGGGGGATCGGGAGATACGCAGTATTTT	CASSQRAGGSGDTQYF
TRBV12-3/TRBV12-4	few	NA	TRBJ1-2	TGTGCCAGCAGTCCGCGACCGGGGAGCTATGGCTACACCTTC	CASSPRPGSYGYTF
TRBV28	NA	NA	TRBJ1-5	TGTGCCAGCAGTTTTTACCGGCCAGGGAGCAATCAGCCCCAGCATTTT	CASSFYRPGSNQPQHF
TRBV7-2	NA	TRBD1	TRBJ2-1	TGTGCCAGCACCATGGACAGGGGCTCCTACAATGAGCAGTTCTTC	CASTMDRGSYNEQFF
TRBV18	few	NA	TRBJ2-4	TGTGCCAGCTCACTGGCGGGACAGTTACTAGCCAAAAACATTCAGTACTTC	CASSLAGQLLAKNIQYF
TRBV2	NA	NA	TRBJ1-5	TGTGCCAGCAGTGTTGTAGACAGCAATCAGCCCCAGCATTTT	CASSVVDSNQPQHF
TRBV5-1	NA	TRBD2	TRBJ2-3	TGCGCCAGCAGCCGGCGGGGGGAACGCACAGATACGCAGTATTTT	CASSRRGERTDTQYF
TRBV12-3/TRBV12-4	NA	TRBD2	TRBJ2-1	TGTGCCAGCACCCTAAGCGGGAGTCCTTACGAGCAGTTCTTC	CASTLSGSPYEQFF
TRBV20-1	few	NA	TRBJ1-1	TGCAGTGCTAGAGTAATAGGAGTAGACACTGAAGCTTTCTTT	CSARVIGVDTEAFF
TRBV7-9	NA	TRBD2	TRBJ2-5	TGTGCCAGCAGTTGGGTTAGCGGGATTCGTGAGACCCAGTACTTC	CASSWVSGIRETQYF
TRBV20-1	many	TRBD2	TRBJ2-1	TGCAGTGCTAGGACTAGCGGGAGTTCGGGTGAGCAGTTCTTC	CSARTSGSSGEQFF
TRBV5-1	NA	NA	TRBJ1-6	TGCGCCAGCAGCTTGTCGCAGCAAAGATCACCCCTCCACTTT	CASSLSQQRSPLHF
TRBV7-9	NA	NA	TRBJ2-5	TGTGCCAGCAGCTTAGAAGTTGGTAGCCGGGAGCAGTACTTC	CASSLEVGSREQYF
TRBV6-2/TRBV6-3	NA	NA	TRBJ2-7	TGTGCCAGCATAGACTCTCCGAGCTCCTACGAGCAGTACTTC	CASIDSPSSYEQYF
TRBV10-3	few	TRBD1	TRBJ2-5	TGTGCCATCAGTGAGCCGGGACAGGGGGGTGAGACCCAGTACTTC	CAISEPGQGGETQYF
TRBV5-4	NA	NA	TRBJ2-5	TGTGCCAGCAGTAAATTAGGGGAGACCCAGTACTTC	CASSKLGETQYF
TRBV20-1	few	TRBD1	TRBJ1-5	TGCAGTGCTAGAGGGGGGACAGATAGCAATCAGCCCCAGCATTTT	CSARGGTDSNQPQHF
TRBV14	NA	TRBD1	TRBJ1-1	TGTGCCAGCAGCCAAGGGAGACAGGGGCGTCGCACTGAAGCTTTCTTT	CASSQGRQGRRTEAFF